This TCR beta chain was sequenced in a study of HIV-infected patients and healthy controls. The junction had 4 bases not matched to a gene; V was cut back by 8 bases and J by 6 bases. The CDR3 spans 11 residues. Germline V gene data show CDR1 as LGHDT and CDR2 as YNNKEL (reference sequence). cDNA was made from approximately 0.55 ug RNA using alpha and beta constant primers. Alpha and beta chain libraries were made separately by chain-specific third strand synthesis with multiplexing indices. In TCRdb, the 5' RACE reads were re-called with MiXCR into one record per CDR3 protein. Found here are around 18,000 distinct CDR3 sequences, 10% of them singletons; the top ten hold 3.1%. This clonotype was counted a few times. Its antigen is still unknown. No cell fractionation was done, so the repertoire covers all unsorted peripheral blood T cells. Study observations and caveats: CDR3 sharing between individuals was lower in HIV-infected patients than in healthy controls. Untreated HIV+ repertoires had roughly threefold fewer distinct CDR3s and lower Shannon diversity than healthy controls. HIV-infected repertoires had significantly higher mean Gini indices than controls, possibly reflecting oligoclonality.

V and J are TRBV3-1 and TRBJ2-7; 7 nucleotides line up with TRBD2. Sequencing was done on a sample of blood. This sequence originates from an adult in good health. CDR3 bases: TGTGCCAGCCGGGGAGGGGCCGAGCAGTACTTC. Protein product: CASRGGAEQYF.